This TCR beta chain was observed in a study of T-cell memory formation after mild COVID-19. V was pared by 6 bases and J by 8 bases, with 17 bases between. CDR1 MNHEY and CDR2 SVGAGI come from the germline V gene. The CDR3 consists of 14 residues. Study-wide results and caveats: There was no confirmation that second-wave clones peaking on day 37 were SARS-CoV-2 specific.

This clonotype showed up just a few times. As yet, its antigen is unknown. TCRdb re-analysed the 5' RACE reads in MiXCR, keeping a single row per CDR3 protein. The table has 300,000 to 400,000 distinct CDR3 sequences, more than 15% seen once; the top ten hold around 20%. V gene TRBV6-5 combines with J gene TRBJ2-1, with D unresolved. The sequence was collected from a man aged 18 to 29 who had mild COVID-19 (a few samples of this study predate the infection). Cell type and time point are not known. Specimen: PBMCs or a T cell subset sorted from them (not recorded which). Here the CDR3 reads CASRRDNLLYEQFF. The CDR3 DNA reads TGTGCCAGCAGAAGGGATAACCTTTTATATGAGCAGTTCTTC.